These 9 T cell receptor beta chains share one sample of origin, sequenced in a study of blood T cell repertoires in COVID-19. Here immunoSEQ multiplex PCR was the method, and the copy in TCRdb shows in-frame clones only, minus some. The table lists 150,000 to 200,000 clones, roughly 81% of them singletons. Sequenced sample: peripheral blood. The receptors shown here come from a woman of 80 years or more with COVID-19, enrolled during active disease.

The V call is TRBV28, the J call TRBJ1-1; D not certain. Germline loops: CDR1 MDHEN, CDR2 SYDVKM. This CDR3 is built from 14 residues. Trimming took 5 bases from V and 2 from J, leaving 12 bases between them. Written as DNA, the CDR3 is TGTGCCAGCAGTATGGTCGGGGTTAACACTGAAGCTTTCTTT. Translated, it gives CASSMVGVNTEAFF.

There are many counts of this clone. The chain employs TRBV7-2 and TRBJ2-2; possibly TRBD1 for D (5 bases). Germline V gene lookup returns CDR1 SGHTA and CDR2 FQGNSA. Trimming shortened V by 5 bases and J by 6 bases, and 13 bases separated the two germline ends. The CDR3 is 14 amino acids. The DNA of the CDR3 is TGTGCCAGCAGCCCAGGGCCCCGGTCCGGGGAGCTGTTTTTT. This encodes CASSPGPRSGELFF.

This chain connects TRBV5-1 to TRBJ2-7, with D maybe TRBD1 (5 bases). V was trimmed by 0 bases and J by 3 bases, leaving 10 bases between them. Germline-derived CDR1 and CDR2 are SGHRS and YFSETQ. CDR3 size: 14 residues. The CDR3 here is CASSLVTGGYEQYF. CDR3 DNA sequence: TGCGCCAGCAGCTTGGTTACAGGTGGCTACGAGCAGTACTTC.

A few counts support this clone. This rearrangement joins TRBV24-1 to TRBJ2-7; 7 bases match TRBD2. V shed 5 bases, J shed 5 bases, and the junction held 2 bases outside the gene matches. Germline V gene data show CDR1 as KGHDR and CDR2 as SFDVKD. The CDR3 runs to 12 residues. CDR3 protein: CATSAGGNEQYF. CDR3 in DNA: TGTGCCACCAGTGCGGGGGGAAACGAGCAGTACTTC.

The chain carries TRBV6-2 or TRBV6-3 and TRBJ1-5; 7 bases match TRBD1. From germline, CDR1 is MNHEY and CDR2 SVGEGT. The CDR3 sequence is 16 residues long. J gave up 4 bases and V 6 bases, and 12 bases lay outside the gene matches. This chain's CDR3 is CASSKKDPRGNQPQHF. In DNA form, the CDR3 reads TGTGCCAGCAGCAAAAAGGACCCCAGGGGGAATCAGCCCCAGCATTTT.

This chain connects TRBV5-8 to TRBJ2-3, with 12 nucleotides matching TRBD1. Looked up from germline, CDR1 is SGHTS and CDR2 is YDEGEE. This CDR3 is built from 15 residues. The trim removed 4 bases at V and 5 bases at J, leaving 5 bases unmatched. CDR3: CASSRDRGLGDTQYF. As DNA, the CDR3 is TGTGCCAGCAGCCGGGACAGGGGGCTTGGAGATACGCAGTATTTT.

The CDR3 DNA follows: TGCGCCAGCAGCTCGCTAGGGAACACTGAAGCTTTCTTT. Its translation is CASSSLGNTEAFF. This sequence joins TRBV5-1 and TRBJ1-1; no clear D gene. V was pared by 3 bases and J by 1 base, with 7 bases between. The CDR3 contains 13 residues. CDR1 is SGHRS and CDR2 is YFSETQ in the germline V gene.

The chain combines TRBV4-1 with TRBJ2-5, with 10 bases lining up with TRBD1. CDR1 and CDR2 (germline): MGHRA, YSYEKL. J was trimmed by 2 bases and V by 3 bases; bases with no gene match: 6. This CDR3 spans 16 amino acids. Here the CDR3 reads CASSQLPGQGQETQYF. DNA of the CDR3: TGCGCCAGCAGCCAGCTCCCGGGACAGGGGCAAGAGACCCAGTACTTC.

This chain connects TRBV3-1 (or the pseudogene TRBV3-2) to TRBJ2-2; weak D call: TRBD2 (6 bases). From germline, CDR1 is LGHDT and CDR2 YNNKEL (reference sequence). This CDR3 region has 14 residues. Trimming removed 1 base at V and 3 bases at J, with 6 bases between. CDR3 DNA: TGTGCCAGCAGCCAAGCGGGAGACACCGGGGAGCTGTTTTTT. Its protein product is CASSQAGDTGELFF.